The 23 T cell receptor beta chains below were found in one sample sequenced in a study of blood T cell repertoires in COVID-19. Profiled with immunoSEQ multiplex PCR; TCRdb holds only in-frame clones, not every one. The data hold under 300,000 clones, with around 90% observed a single time. The sequencing sample was made of PBMCs or T cells enriched from blood (not recorded which). These receptor sequences come from a woman aged 18-35 years who had recovered from COVID-19.

The chain combines TRBV5-1 with TRBJ1-1, with D unclear. The V and J ends lost 4 bases and 3 bases respectively, with 10 bases between them. This CDR3 has 13 amino acids. The germline gives CDR1 SGHRS, CDR2 YFSETQ. In DNA form, the CDR3 reads TGCGCCAGCAGCGCCATCGGGGACACTGAAGCTTTCTTT. Its translation: CASSAIGDTEAFF.

V and J are TRBV19 and TRBJ1-1; TRBD1 might be the D (5 bases). CDR1 and CDR2 (germline): LNHDA, SQIVND (reference sequence). The CDR3 totals 12 residues. Trimming shortened V by 7 bases and J by 8 bases, and 14 bases separated the two germline ends. DNA of the CDR3: TGTGCCAGTAACGCCAGGGAAGGGGAAGCTTTCTTT. This encodes CASNAREGEAFF. The complete variable domain, with remaining parts taken from reference TRBV19 and TRBJ1-1, reads DGGITQSPKYLFRKEGQNVTLSCEQNLNHDAMYWYRQDPGQGLRLIYYSQIVNDFQKGDIAEGYSVSREKKESFPLTVTSAQKNPTAFYLCASNAREGEAFFGQGTRLTVV.

The V and J genes are TRBV28 and TRBJ1-1; TRBD1 matches 7 bases. The CDR3 runs 15 residues. Germline trimming cut 4 bases from V and 4 bases from J; bases unmatched to any gene: 9. CDR1 is MDHEN, CDR2 SYDVKM, per germline. This CDR3 reads CASSYRQGWTTEAFF. In nucleotides, the CDR3 is TGTGCCAGCAGTTACAGACAGGGCTGGACCACTGAAGCTTTCTTT.

V is TRBV5-6 and J is TRBJ1-5; D gene uncertain. This CDR3 contains 14 residues. V lost 0 bases and J 0 bases, leaving 4 bases between the germline ends. CDR1 is SGHDT, CDR2 YYEEEE, per germline. The chain's CDR3 is CASSLGYSNQPQHF. CDR3 nucleotide sequence: TGTGCCAGCAGCTTGGGCTATAGCAATCAGCCCCAGCATTTT.

This clone has only one observation. The genes are TRBV6-5 and TRBJ1-1; D is perhaps TRBD1 (5 bases). This CDR3 comprises 15 residues. CDR1 and CDR2 from the germline V gene are MNHEY and SVGAGI. The V end was cut by 1 base, the J end by 4 bases, with 13 bases between. CDR3 DNA: TGTGCCAGCAGTTACTTATCAGGGTCGGGCACTGAAGCTTTCTTT. Protein: CASSYLSGSGTEAFF.

This clone was detected once. The chain links TRBV7-9 to TRBJ1-2; D uncertain. V was trimmed by 10 bases and J by 7 bases, leaving 19 bases between them. From germline, CDR1 is SEHNR and CDR2 FQNEAQ (reference sequence). The CDR3 sequence is 13 residues long. CDR3 region: CAIKIHGSVGYTF. The CDR3 DNA reads TGTGCCATCAAAATTCACGGGAGTGTTGGCTACACCTTC.

This sequence joins TRBV27 and TRBJ2-5, with 10 bases that match TRBD2. The CDR3 contains 15 residues. The J segment lost 5 bases and the V segment lost 4 bases, leaving 7 bases of the junction unmatched. CDR1 and CDR2 from the germline V gene are MNHEY and SMNVEV (reference sequence). The CDR3 region has the DNA TGTGCCAGCAGTTCCGTAGCGGGAGGTGGGGAGACCCAGTACTTC. Residues: CASSSVAGGGETQYF.

J is TRBJ1-3 and V is TRBV5-1; tentatively, D is TRBD1 (6 bases). Trimming removed 3 bases from V and 0 bases from J, with 13 bases in between. This CDR3 contains 16 residues. Looked up from germline, CDR1 is SGHRS and CDR2 is YFSETQ. CDR3 loop: CASSSGTSSSGNTIYF. The CDR3 nucleotides read TGCGCCAGCAGCTCTGGGACATCGAGCTCTGGAAACACCATATATTTT.

The rearrangement uses TRBV5-4 and TRBJ2-3, with a possible D match to TRBD1 (6 bases). Germline CDR1 is SGHNT and CDR2 is YYREEE (reference sequence). The CDR3 contains 16 residues. Trimming took off 0 bases at V and 1 base at J, with 12 bases between the two ends. This CDR3 reads CASSLVGGQGTDTQYF. The DNA for the CDR3 is TGTGCCAGCAGCTTGGTAGGGGGACAAGGCACAGATACGCAGTATTTT.

The chain has TRBV2 and TRBJ2-7, with TRBD1 as a possible D gene (5 bases). CDR3 length: 12 amino acids. Germline CDR1 SNHLY, CDR2 FYNNEI. Between the trimmed V and J ends, which lost 7 bases and 1 base, there was a span of 8 bases. The CDR3, as DNA: TGTGCCAGCATGGGGCGTTCCTACGAGCAGTACTTC. It translates to CASMGRSYEQYF.

This rearrangement joins TRBV4-1 to TRBJ2-3, with D perhaps TRBD2 (5 bases). The V gene's germline CDR1 is MGHRA and CDR2 YSYEKL. With 4 bases removed from V and 0 bases from J, the gap between germline ends came to 11 bases. The CDR3 totals 15 residues. CDR3 in DNA: TGCGCCAGCAGCCTTGACTACCTCAGCACAGATACGCAGTATTTT. The encoded protein is CASSLDYLSTDTQYF.

The chain couples TRBV5-8 to TRBJ2-5, with 9 bases fitting TRBD1. CDR1 and CDR2 from the germline V gene are SGHTS and YDEGEE. The CDR3 runs to 17 residues. The V gene end was trimmed by 3 bases and the J gene end by 2 bases; junction bases not matched to a gene: 11. In DNA, the CDR3 is TGTGCCAGCAGCTCATGGGGGACAGGGCCATCGCAAGAGACCCAGTACTTC. It yields the protein CASSSWGTGPSQETQYF. Looking up the rest from reference TRBV5-8 and TRBJ2-5 gives the full variable domain: EAGVTQSPTHLIKTRGQQATLRCSPISGHTSVYWYQQALGLGLQFLLWYDEGEERNRGNFPPRFSGRQFPNYSSELNVNALELEDSALYLCASSSWGTGPSQETQYFGPGTRLLVL.

V gene TRBV7-6 combines with J gene TRBJ2-7; 9 bases match TRBD1. Germline assignment: CDR1 SGHVS and CDR2 FNYEAQ. The CDR3 length is 17 residues. Trimming at V came to 1 base and at J to 0 bases, leaving 7 bases not matched to a gene. The CDR3 region is CASSLVLGTGYSYEQYF. The DNA of the CDR3 is TGTGCCAGCAGCTTAGTCTTGGGGACAGGGTACTCCTACGAGCAGTACTTC.

V and J are TRBV7-9 and TRBJ2-3; 12 nucleotides align to TRBD2. Germline V gives CDR1 SEHNR, CDR2 FQNEAQ (reference sequence). V lost 5 bases and J lost 2; bases outside the gene matches: 14. The CDR3 runs 19 residues. The CDR3, as DNA: TGTGCCAGCAGCCTCTTTTCCGGGCTAGCGGGGGGGAACACAGATACGCAGTATTTT. This gives the protein CASSLFSGLAGGNTDTQYF.

V is TRBV6-5 and J is TRBJ2-7; a weak D match, TRBD2 (5 bases). The CDR3 totals 15 residues. V lost 3 bases and J lost 3, with 15 bases in between. The V gene's germline CDR1 is MNHEY and CDR2 SVGAGI. The CDR3 is CASSYVGSANYEQYF. CDR3 sequence (DNA): TGTGCCAGCAGTTATGTGGGTAGCGCAAACTACGAGCAGTACTTC.

The gene calls are TRBV19 and TRBJ1-2; D might be TRBD1 (6 bases). V dropped 7 bases and J dropped 2 bases, with 14 bases sitting between them. There are 14 residues in the CDR3. The V gene's germline CDR1 is LNHDA and CDR2 SQIVND (reference sequence). CDR3 amino acids: CASTLGGENYGYTF. The CDR3 DNA follows: TGTGCCAGTACCTTAGGGGGGGAGAACTATGGCTACACCTTC. The whole variable domain, filled in from reference TRBV19 and TRBJ1-2, reads DGGITQSPKYLFRKEGQNVTLSCEQNLNHDAMYWYRQDPGQGLRLIYYSQIVNDFQKGDIAEGYSVSREKKESFPLTVTSAQKNPTAFYLCASTLGGENYGYTFGSGTRLTVV.

The rearrangement uses TRBV3-1 (or the pseudogene TRBV3-2) and TRBJ1-2, with D tentatively TRBD1 (6 bases). The V and J ends lost 4 bases and 8 bases respectively, with 11 bases between them. Germline CDR1 LGHDT, CDR2 YNNKEL (reference sequence). The CDR3 has 12 residues. CDR3 in DNA: TGTGCCAGCAGCCTACAGGGACGCGGCTACACCTTC. Protein product: CASSLQGRGYTF.

The chain couples TRBV7-9 to TRBJ2-1; D might be TRBD2 (6 bases). V lost 11 bases and J lost 8, with 25 bases in between. This CDR3 is built from 15 residues. CDR1 and CDR2 (germline): SEHNR, FQNEAQ (reference sequence). CDR3 DNA: TGTGCCCTCTGGGGCGGGGTCGGTCGGTACGATGAGCAGTTCTTC. Translation gives CALWGGVGRYDEQFF.

The gene calls are TRBV19 and TRBJ1-5; tentatively, D is TRBD1 (5 bases). Per germline, CDR1 LNHDA and CDR2 SQIVND (reference sequence). Trimming shortened V by 6 bases and J by 8 bases, and 23 bases separated the two germline ends. This CDR3 is 16 amino acids long. The CDR3 DNA is TGTGCCAGTAGGAACACGGGCAGGGCATTAGCGGAGCCCCAGCATTTT. Its translation is CASRNTGRALAEPQHF.

V usage is TRBV3-1 (or the pseudogene TRBV3-2) and J usage is TRBJ1-2; D unclear. The CDR3 totals 13 residues. Germline V lookup: CDR1 LGHDT, CDR2 YNNKEL (reference sequence). Trimming shortened V by 4 bases and J by 4 bases, and 10 bases separated the two germline ends. For the CDR3, the DNA is TGTGCCAGCAGCCTCGGGAGCCGCTATGGCTACACCTTC. Residues: CASSLGSRYGYTF.

The chain carries TRBV5-5 and TRBJ1-2; D is possibly TRBD1 (5 bases). The CDR3 runs to 15 residues. Between the trimmed V and J ends, which lost 3 bases and 0 bases, there was a span of 12 bases. CDR1 SGHKS and CDR2 YYEKEE come from the germline V gene (reference sequence). The chain's CDR3 is CASSSRGGANYGYTF. The CDR3 region has the DNA TGTGCCAGCAGCTCCCGGGGAGGGGCTAACTATGGCTACACCTTC.

The chain employs TRBV2 and TRBJ2-2, with TRBD1 as a possible D gene (6 bases). Trimming left V 7 bases short and J 5 bases short, with 17 bases between. CDR3 length: 15 amino acids. CDR1 SNHLY and CDR2 FYNNEI come from the germline V gene. In DNA, the CDR3 is TGTGCCAGCAATAAAAACAGGGTTGGTACCGGGGAGCTGTTTTTT. Translating gives CASNKNRVGTGELFF.

The chain carries TRBV5-6 and TRBJ1-2; 9 nucleotides agree with TRBD1. This CDR3 has 14 residues. Trimming cost V 3 bases and J 2 bases; bases outside gene matches: 2. The germline CDR1 and CDR2 sequences are SGHDT and YYEEEE. DNA of the CDR3: TGTGCCAGCAGCTCACAGGGGGCAAACTATGGCTACACCTTC. This gives the protein CASSSQGANYGYTF.